Below are 9 T cell receptor beta chains sequenced from a single sample in a study of blood T cell repertoires in COVID-19. TCRdb's table, derived via immunoSEQ multiplex PCR, lists solely in-frame clones and lacks some. The profile shows 250,000 or so clones, 87% of them singletons. The sample taken for sequencing was peripheral blood. All receptors come from a woman in her forties who had recovered from COVID-19.

The chain is built from TRBV27 and TRBJ2-7, with D possibly being TRBD2 (7 bases). The germline V and J ends were trimmed by 6 bases and 1 base, with 19 bases remaining between them. CDR1 and CDR2 (germline): MNHEY, SMNVEV (reference sequence). The CDR3 is 16 amino acids. The CDR3 region is CASSPSGGPISYEQYF. DNA for the CDR3: TGTGCCAGCAGCCCCTCGGGGGGCCCAATATCCTACGAGCAGTACTTC.

A single count supports this clone. The chain couples TRBV11-2 to TRBJ2-2; tentative D call: TRBD1 (6 bases). Trimming stripped 5 bases from V and 0 bases from J, with 10 bases between. This CDR3 has 15 residues. Germline lookup yields CDR1 SGHAT and CDR2 FQNNGV. The CDR3 sequence is CASSAGTTNTGELFF. CDR3 in DNA: TGTGCCAGCAGCGCAGGGACAACGAACACCGGGGAGCTGTTTTTT. The whole variable domain, filled in from reference TRBV11-2 and TRBJ2-2, reads EAGVAQSPRYKIIEKRQSVAFWCNPISGHATLYWYQQILGQGPKLLIQFQNNGVVDDSQLPKDRFSAERLKGVDSTLKIQPAKLEDSAVYLCASSAGTTNTGELFFGEGSRLTVL.

The chain combines TRBV27 with TRBJ1-2; maybe TRBD1 (5 bases). The CDR3 covers 14 residues. Trimming stripped 2 bases from V and 2 bases from J, with 9 bases between. The germline V gene has CDR1 MNHEY and CDR2 SMNVEV (reference sequence). CDR3 in DNA: TGTGCCAGCAGTTTAATAGCAGGGAACTATGGCTACACCTTC. It codes for CASSLIAGNYGYTF.

This clone was seen a single time. The rearrangement joins TRBV6-5 to TRBJ1-1, with 7 bases lining up with TRBD1. This CDR3 comprises 16 residues. Germline V gene data show CDR1 as MNHEY and CDR2 as SVGAGI. V lost 2 bases to trimming and J lost 5 bases; unmatched junction nucleotides: 11. The CDR3 sequence is CASSYVQGGQETEAFF. CDR3 bases: TGTGCCAGCAGTTACGTCCAGGGGGGACAAGAAACTGAAGCTTTCTTT.

This clone was seen only once. The J gene is TRBJ1-6, the V gene TRBV9; D is ambiguous. Germline loops: CDR1 SGDLS, CDR2 YYNGEE. V lost 0 bases and J 9 bases, leaving 7 bases between the germline ends. This CDR3 comprises 13 residues. The CDR3 region has the DNA TGTGCCAGCAGCGTAGAGGGAGGTTCACCCCTCCACTTT. This encodes CASSVEGGSPLHF.

With regard to this clone: Other DNA sequences in this sample translate to the same CDR3. The chain joins TRBV18 to TRBJ2-7, with 9 nucleotides matching TRBD1. In germline, CDR1 is KGHSH, CDR2 LQKENI. J gave up 5 bases and V 3 bases, and 2 bases lay outside the gene matches. There are 13 residues in the CDR3. In DNA, the CDR3 is TGTGCCAGCTCACCGGGGACAGGGAACGAGCAGTACTTC. This codes for CASSPGTGNEQYF.

This clone was recorded once. The chain combines TRBV4-2 with TRBJ2-2; TRBD2 aligns across 7 bases. Trimming at V came to 1 base and at J to 6 bases, leaving 5 bases not matched to a gene. This CDR3 has 15 amino acids. The germline V gene has CDR1 LGHNA and CDR2 YNFKEQ. CDR3 in amino acids: CASSQVGGGSGELFF. CDR3 DNA sequence: TGTGCCAGCAGCCAAGTGGGGGGAGGGTCCGGGGAGCTGTTTTTT.

The rearrangement joins TRBV10-3 to TRBJ2-2, with TRBD2 identical over 10 bases. The germline V gene has CDR1 ENHRY and CDR2 SYGVKD. CDR3 length equals 15 residues. V shed 5 bases and J 3 bases; nucleotides not matched to a gene: 3. This CDR3 reads CAISLTSGDTGELFF. The DNA of the CDR3 is TGTGCCATCAGTCTTACTAGCGGGGACACCGGGGAGCTGTTTTTT.

J is TRBJ1-2 and V is TRBV19; D not certain. Trimming removed 8 bases from V and 4 bases from J, with 5 bases in between. The CDR3 contains 10 residues. Germline-derived CDR1 and CDR2 are LNHDA and SQIVND (reference sequence). CDR3 protein: CASWSYGYTF. In nucleotides, the CDR3 is TGTGCCAGTTGGAGCTATGGCTACACCTTC. Together with reference TRBV19 and TRBJ1-2, the CDR3 gives the full variable domain: DGGITQSPKYLFRKEGQNVTLSCEQNLNHDAMYWYRQDPGQGLRLIYYSQIVNDFQKGDIAEGYSVSREKKESFPLTVTSAQKNPTAFYLCASWSYGYTFGSGTRLTVV.